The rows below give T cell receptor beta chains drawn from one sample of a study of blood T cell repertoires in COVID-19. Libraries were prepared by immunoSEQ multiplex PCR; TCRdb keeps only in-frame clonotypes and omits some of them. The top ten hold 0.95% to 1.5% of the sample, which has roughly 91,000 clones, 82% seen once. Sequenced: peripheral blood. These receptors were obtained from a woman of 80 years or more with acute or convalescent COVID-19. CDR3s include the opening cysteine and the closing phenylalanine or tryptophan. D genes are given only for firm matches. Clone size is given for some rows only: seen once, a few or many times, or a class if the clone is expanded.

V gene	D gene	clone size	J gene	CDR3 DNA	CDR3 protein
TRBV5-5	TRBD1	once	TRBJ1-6	TGTGCCAGCAGCACCGGACAGGGTATGAATTCACCCCTCCACTTT	CASSTGQGMNSPLHF
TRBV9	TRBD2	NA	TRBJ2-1	TGTGCCAGCAGCGTAGATCCAGGACTAGCGGGGTCCCAGACGTCCTACAATGAGCAGTTCTTC	CASSVDPGLAGSQTSYNEQFF
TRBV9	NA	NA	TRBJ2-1	TGTGCCAGCAGCGTAGATAATCATGAGCAGTTCTTC	CASSVDNHEQFF
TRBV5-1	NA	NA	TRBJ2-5	TGCGCCAGCAGCGCCTACGACATTGAGACCCAGTACTTC	CASSAYDIETQYF
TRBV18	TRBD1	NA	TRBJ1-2	TGTGCCAGCTCGTCGGGACAGAACTATGGCTACACCTTC	CASSSGQNYGYTF
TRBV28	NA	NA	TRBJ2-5	TGTGCCAGCAGCGTAGTGCGGGAGACCCAGTACTTC	CASSVVRETQYF
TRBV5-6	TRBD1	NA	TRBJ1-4	TGTGCCAGCAGCTTGGCTGGGACAGGGACTAATGAAAAACTGTTTTTT	CASSLAGTGTNEKLFF
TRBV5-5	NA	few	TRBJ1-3	TGTGCCAGCAGTTCTGACAGTATCTCTGGAAACACCATATATTTT	CASSSDSISGNTIYF
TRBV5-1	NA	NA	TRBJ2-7	TGCGCCAGCAGCCCTACGGGTAACTACGAGCAGTACTTC	CASSPTGNYEQYF
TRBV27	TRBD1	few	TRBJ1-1	TGTGCCAGCAGTCCTCGTGGACAGGCTACTGAAGCTTTCTTT	CASSPRGQATEAFF
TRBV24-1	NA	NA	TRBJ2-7	TGTGCCACCAGTGATTCCGGGACAGAGCAGTACTTC	CATSDSGTEQYF
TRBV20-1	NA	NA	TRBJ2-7	TGCAGTGGGTTAGCGAGTTACGAGCAGTACTTC	CSGLASYEQYF
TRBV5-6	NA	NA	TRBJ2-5	TGTGCCAGCAGCTTCGGAGAGACCCAGTACTTC	CASSFGETQYF
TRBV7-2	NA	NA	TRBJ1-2	TGTGCCAGCAGCGTCAAGAGGCGACAGGTGCCCAACCCGCGAGATGGCTACACCTTC	CASSVKRRQVPNPRDGYTF
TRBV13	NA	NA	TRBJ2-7	TGTGCCAGCAGCAATAGACCGGGAGAGCAGTACTTC	CASSNRPGEQYF
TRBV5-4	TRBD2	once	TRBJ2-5	TGTGCCAGCAGTTTACTAGCGGGGGAACAAGAGACCCAGTACTTC	CASSLLAGEQETQYF
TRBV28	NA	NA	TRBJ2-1	TGTGCCAGCAGCCAAGGCCAGGGTCCCTACAATGAGCAGTTCTTC	CASSQGQGPYNEQFF
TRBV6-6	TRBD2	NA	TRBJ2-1	TGTGCCAGCAGTCGGTCCGGGGGGGCCCCGTCCTACAATGAGCAGTTCTTC	CASSRSGGAPSYNEQFF
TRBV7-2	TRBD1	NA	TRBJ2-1	TGTGCCAGCAGCTTATTGTCTGGGACAGGGATGATCAATGAGCAGTTCTTC	CASSLLSGTGMINEQFF
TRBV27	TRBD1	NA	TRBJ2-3	TGTGCCAGCGGGACAGGGACCCTCACAGATACGCAGTATTTT	CASGTGTLTDTQYF
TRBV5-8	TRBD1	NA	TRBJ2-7	TGTGCCAGCAGACCGACAGGGTTGTACGAGCAGTACTTC	CASRPTGLYEQYF
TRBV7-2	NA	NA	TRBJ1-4	TGTGCCAGCAGCTTAGACAGGGTAAATGAAAAACTGTTTTTT	CASSLDRVNEKLFF
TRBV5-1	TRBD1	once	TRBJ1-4	TGCGCCAGCAGCCTGACAGGGGTTGAAGAAAAACTGTTTTTT	CASSLTGVEEKLFF
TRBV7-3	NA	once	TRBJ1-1	TGTGCCAGCAGGAAATCCCCGGGGGAGAACACTGAAGCTTTCTTT	CASRKSPGENTEAFF
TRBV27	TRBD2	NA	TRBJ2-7	TGTGCCAGCAGTTTACGGGAGGGCTCCTACGAGCAGTACTTC	CASSLREGSYEQYF
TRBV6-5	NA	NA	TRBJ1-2	TGTGCCAGCAGTTACGCCTCGGGACACTCCTATGGCTACACCTTC	CASSYASGHSYGYTF
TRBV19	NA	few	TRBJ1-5	TGTGCCAGTACAAGGGGGTCAGGGGCGGCTCAGCCCCAGCATTTT	CASTRGSGAAQPQHF
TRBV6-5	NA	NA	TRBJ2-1	TGTGCCACCAACCACCCTTTGGAGGAGCAGTTCTTC	CATNHPLEEQFF
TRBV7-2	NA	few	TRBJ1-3	TGTGCCAGCAGCTTCATTGTAGAACGAAACACCATATATTTT	CASSFIVERNTIYF
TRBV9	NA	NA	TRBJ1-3	TGTGCCAGCAGCGTAGAGAGGGGGACGGTACCTTCTGGAAACACCATATATTTT	CASSVERGTVPSGNTIYF
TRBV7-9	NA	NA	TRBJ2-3	TGTGCCAGCAGCGGCGGTGGGGGACACCCATTGGATACGCAGTATTTT	CASSGGGGHPLDTQYF
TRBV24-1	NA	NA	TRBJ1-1	TGTGCCACCAGTGATTTTGGGGACACTACCATGGGGACTGAAGCTTTCTTT	CATSDFGDTTMGTEAFF
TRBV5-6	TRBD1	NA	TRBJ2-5	TGTGCCAGCAGCTTGAGGGGACAGGGAGGAGAGACCCAGTACTTC	CASSLRGQGGETQYF
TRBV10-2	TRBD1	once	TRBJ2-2	TGCGCCAGCAGTGAGTCGCTACAGGGGTACACCGGGGAGCTGTTTTTT	CASSESLQGYTGELFF
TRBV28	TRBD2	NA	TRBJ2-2	TGTGCCAGCACCCCGGGACTAGCGAACACCGGGGAGCTGTTTTTT	CASTPGLANTGELFF
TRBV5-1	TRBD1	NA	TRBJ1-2	TGCGCCAGCAGCCCTCAAGAGGGGGCGTCTGGCTACACCTTC	CASSPQEGASGYTF